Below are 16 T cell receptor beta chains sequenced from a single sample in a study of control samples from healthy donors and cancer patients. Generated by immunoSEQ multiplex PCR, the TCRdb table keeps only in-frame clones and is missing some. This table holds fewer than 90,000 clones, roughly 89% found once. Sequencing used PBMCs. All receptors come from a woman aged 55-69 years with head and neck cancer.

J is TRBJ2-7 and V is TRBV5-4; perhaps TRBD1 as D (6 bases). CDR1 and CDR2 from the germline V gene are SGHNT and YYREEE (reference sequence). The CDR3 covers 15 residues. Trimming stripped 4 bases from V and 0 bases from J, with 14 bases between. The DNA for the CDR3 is TGTGCCAGCAGCCGGACAGAGGATTACTCCTACGAGCAGTACTTC. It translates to CASSRTEDYSYEQYF. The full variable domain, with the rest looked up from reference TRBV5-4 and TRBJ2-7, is ETGVTQSPTHLIKTRGQQVTLRCSSQSGHNTVSWYQQALGQGPQFIFQYYREEENGRGNFPPRFSGLQFPNYSSELNVNALELDDSALYLCASSRTEDYSYEQYFGPGTRLTVT.

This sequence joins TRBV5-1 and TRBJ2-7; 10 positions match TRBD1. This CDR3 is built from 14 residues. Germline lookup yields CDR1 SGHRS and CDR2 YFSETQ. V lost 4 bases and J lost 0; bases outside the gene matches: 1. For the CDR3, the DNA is TGCGCCAGCAGCGGACAGGGGGGCTCCTACGAGCAGTACTTC. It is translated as CASSGQGGSYEQYF.

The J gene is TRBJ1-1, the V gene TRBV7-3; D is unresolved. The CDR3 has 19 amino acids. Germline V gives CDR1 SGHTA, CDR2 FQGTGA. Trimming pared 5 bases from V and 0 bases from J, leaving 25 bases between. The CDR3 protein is CASSPNPSRQASMNTEAFF. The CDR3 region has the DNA TGTGCCAGCAGCCCCAATCCTAGTAGGCAGGCGAGCATGAACACTGAAGCTTTCTTT.

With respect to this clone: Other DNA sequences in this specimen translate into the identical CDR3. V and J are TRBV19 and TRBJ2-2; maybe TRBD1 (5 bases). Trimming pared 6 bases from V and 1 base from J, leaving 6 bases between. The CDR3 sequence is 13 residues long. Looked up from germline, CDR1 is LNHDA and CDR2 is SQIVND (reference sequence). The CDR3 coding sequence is TGTGCCAGTAGGCAGGGGAACACCGGGGAGCTGTTTTTT. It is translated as CASRQGNTGELFF.

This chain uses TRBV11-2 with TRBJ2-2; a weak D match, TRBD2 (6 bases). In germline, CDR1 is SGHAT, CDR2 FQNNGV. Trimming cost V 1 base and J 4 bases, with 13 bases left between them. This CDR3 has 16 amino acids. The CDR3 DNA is TGTGCCAGCAGCTTAGTAGGGGTCGGGGGCACCGGGGAGCTGTTTTTT. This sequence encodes CASSLVGVGGTGELFF.

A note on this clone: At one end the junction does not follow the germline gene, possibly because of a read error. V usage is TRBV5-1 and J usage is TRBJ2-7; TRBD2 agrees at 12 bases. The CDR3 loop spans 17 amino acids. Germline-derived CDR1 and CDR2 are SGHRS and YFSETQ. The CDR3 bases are TGCGCCAGCAGCTTGGCCCTAGCGGGAGGGCCCTCCCACGAGCAGTACTTC. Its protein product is CASSLALAGGPSHEQYF.

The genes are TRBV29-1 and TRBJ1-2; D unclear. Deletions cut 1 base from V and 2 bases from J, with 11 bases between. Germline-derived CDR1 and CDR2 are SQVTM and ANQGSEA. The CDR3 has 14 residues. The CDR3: CSVEGVRENYGYTF. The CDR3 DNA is TGCAGCGTTGAAGGGGTCCGGGAAAACTATGGCTACACCTTC.

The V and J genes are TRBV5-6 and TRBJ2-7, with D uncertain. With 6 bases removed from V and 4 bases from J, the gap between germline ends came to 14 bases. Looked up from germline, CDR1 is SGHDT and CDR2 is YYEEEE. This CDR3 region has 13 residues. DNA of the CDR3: TGTGCCAGCACTACGAGTGGGCTGTACGAGCAGTACTTC. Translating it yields CASTTSGLYEQYF.

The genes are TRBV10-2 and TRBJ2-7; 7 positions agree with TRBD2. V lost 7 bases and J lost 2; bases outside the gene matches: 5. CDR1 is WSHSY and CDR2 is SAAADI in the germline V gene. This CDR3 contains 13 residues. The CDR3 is CASKTSATYEQYF. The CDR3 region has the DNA TGCGCCAGCAAAACTAGCGCCACCTACGAGCAGTACTTC.

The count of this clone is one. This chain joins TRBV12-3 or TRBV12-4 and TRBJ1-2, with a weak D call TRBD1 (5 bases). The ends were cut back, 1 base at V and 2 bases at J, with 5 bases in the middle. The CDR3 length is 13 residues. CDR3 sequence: CASSLGQNYGYTF. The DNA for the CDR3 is TGTGCCAGCAGTTTAGGACAGAACTATGGCTACACCTTC.

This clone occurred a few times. The DNA for the CDR3 is TGTGCCAGCTCCCCCGAGCTGACTGGGGCCAACGTCCTGACTTTC. Encoded protein: CASSPELTGANVLTF. V is TRBV18 and J is TRBJ2-6; D remains ambiguous. From germline, CDR1 is KGHSH and CDR2 LQKENI. CDR3 size: 15 residues. Deletions cut 6 bases from V and 2 bases from J, with 11 bases between.

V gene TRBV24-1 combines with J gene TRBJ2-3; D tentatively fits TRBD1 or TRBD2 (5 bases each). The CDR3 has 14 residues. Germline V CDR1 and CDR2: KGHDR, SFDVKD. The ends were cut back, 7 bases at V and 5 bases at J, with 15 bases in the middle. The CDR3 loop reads CATSRDGGGDTQYF. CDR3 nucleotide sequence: TGTGCCACCAGCAGGGACGGTGGGGGAGATACGCAGTATTTT.

Written as DNA, the CDR3 is TGCGCCAGCAGCTTACACCAGACAGCTAACACCGGGGAGCTGTTTTTT. It specifies CASSLHQTANTGELFF. The chain couples TRBV5-1 to TRBJ2-2, with a possible D match to TRBD1 (5 bases). This CDR3 has 16 amino acids. Germline V gene data show CDR1 as SGHRS and CDR2 as YFSETQ. The germline V and J ends were trimmed by 2 bases and 2 bases, with 13 bases remaining between them.

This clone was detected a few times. CDR3 bases: TGTGCCAGCTCACCGACACTTCCGAGGCGGGTATACAATGAGCAGTTCTTC. Protein: CASSPTLPRRVYNEQFF. The V call is TRBV18, the J call TRBJ2-1; TRBD2 is a possible D gene (5 bases). CDR1 is KGHSH and CDR2 is LQKENI in the germline V gene. The CDR3 is 17 residues long. V lost 3 bases and J lost 4, with 19 bases in between.

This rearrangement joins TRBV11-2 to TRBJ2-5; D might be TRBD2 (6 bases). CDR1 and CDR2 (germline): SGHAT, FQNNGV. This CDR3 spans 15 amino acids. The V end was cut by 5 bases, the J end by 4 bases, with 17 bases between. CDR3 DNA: TGTGCCAGCAGCCCCCGGGTCCGGGGAGGAGAGACCCAGTACTTC. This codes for CASSPRVRGGETQYF.

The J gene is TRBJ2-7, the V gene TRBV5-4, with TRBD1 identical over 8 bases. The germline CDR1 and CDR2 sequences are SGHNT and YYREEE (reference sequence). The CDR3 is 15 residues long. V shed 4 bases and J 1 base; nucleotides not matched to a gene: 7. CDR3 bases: TGTGCCAGCAGCCGAGGACAGGGTTCATCCTACGAGCAGTACTTC. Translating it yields CASSRGQGSSYEQYF.